Listed here are 27 T cell receptor beta chains from one sample, sequenced in a study of blood T cells in healthy people across ages (dated by TCRdb to the mid-2010s). Libraries came from 5' RACE. Sequencing took place on an Illumina HiSeq 2500. A second PCR of roughly 6 to 12 cycles was run with a J-beta primer mix and a sample-barcoded 5' primer. Using fastp at Q25 and MiXCR, TCRdb reprocessed the public reads and kept productive beta chains. CDR3 protein duplicates are merged, each entry listing the most common genes and DNA. The sample data list 2 million or so distinct CDR3 sequences, and just under 50% of these were observed just once. Approximately 2.1% of the sample is in the top ten clones. Sequenced material: blood. The source of these receptors is a woman aged 40-49 years in good health.

The chain uses TRBV27 and TRBJ2-5, with D tentatively TRBD1 (5 bases). Germline values: CDR1 MNHEY, CDR2 SMNVEV (reference sequence). The CDR3 is 15 amino acids. The ends were cut back, 2 bases at V and 2 bases at J, with 12 bases in the middle. The CDR3 DNA reads as TGTGCCAGCAGTTTAGGGGCACTCCCTCAAGAGACCCAGTACTTC. Translated, it gives CASSLGALPQETQYF.

The J gene is TRBJ1-4, the V gene TRBV20-1, with TRBD1 as a possible D gene (6 bases). The CDR3 consists of 13 residues. Germline values: CDR1 DFQATT, CDR2 SNEGSKA (reference sequence). With 6 bases removed from V and 5 bases from J, the gap between germline ends came to 13 bases. The CDR3 loop reads CSARDTGNEKLFF. CDR3 sequence (DNA): TGCAGTGCGCGGGACACAGGAAATGAAAAACTGTTTTTT.

Only a few counts were recorded for this clonotype. The chain has TRBV20-1 and TRBJ2-7; no firm D call. V lost 1 base and J 2 bases, leaving 12 bases between the germline ends. The germline V gene has CDR1 DFQATT and CDR2 SNEGSKA (reference sequence). CDR3 length equals 14 residues. The CDR3 loop reads CSARVMTRTYEQYF. In DNA form, the CDR3 reads TGCAGTGCTAGAGTAATGACTCGTACCTACGAGCAGTACTTC.

This clonotype was observed a few times. CDR3 residues: CASSPPIGQETQYF. CDR3 in DNA: TGTGCCAGCTCACCACCGATTGGGCAAGAGACCCAGTACTTC. The V call is TRBV18, the J call TRBJ2-5, with D unclear. V was clipped by 0 bases and J by 2 bases, with 7 bases between them. There are 14 residues in the CDR3. The V gene's germline CDR1 is KGHSH and CDR2 LQKENI.

CDR3 loop: CASSLATGQVGFTDTQYF. CDR3 nucleotides: TGCGCCAGCAGCTTGGCCACGGGACAGGTCGGTTTCACAGATACGCAGTATTTT. V gene TRBV5-1 combines with J gene TRBJ2-3; 8 positions agree with TRBD1. Germline CDR1 and CDR2: SGHRS and YFSETQ. CDR3 size: 18 residues. Germline trimming cut 0 bases from V and 2 bases from J; bases unmatched to any gene: 11.

The gene calls are TRBV9 and TRBJ2-7, with D maybe TRBD1 (5 bases). The V gene's germline CDR1 is SGDLS and CDR2 YYNGEE. V was cut by 1 base and J by 5 bases, with 13 bases left in between. This CDR3 is built from 14 residues. CDR3 region: CASSVRQGSNEQYF. CDR3 in DNA: TGTGCCAGCAGCGTACGCCAGGGCTCGAACGAGCAGTACTTC.

This clonotype has only a few counts. The rearrangement joins TRBV7-9 to TRBJ1-6; D gene uncertain. Trimming pared 5 bases from V and 6 bases from J, leaving 14 bases between. This CDR3 comprises 15 residues. Germline values: CDR1 SEHNR, CDR2 FQNEAQ (reference sequence). The CDR3 DNA sequence: TGTGCCAGCAGCGGCGAGCGGGGAGCTAATTCACCCCTCCACTTT. Translating gives CASSGERGANSPLHF.

The CDR3 loop is CASSLVLLAEQFF. The CDR3 nucleotides read TGTGCCAGCAGCTTAGTCCTACTCGCCGAGCAGTTCTTC. This rearrangement joins TRBV7-2 to TRBJ2-1; no clear D. Germline-derived CDR1 and CDR2 are SGHTA and FQGNSA. The CDR3 totals 13 residues. V lost 1 base and J lost 10, with 11 bases in between.

The CDR3 bases are TGTGCCACCAGCAGAGTACCTTTCCAAGAGACCCAGTACTTC. Protein product: CATSRVPFQETQYF. The rearrangement links TRBV15 to TRBJ2-5; D gene ambiguous. Germline lookup yields CDR1 LNHNV and CDR2 YYDKDF (reference sequence). V dropped 1 base and J dropped 1 base, with 7 bases sitting between them. This CDR3 region has 14 residues. The full variable domain, rest sourced from reference TRBV15 and TRBJ2-5, is DAMVIQNPRYQVTQFGKPVTLSCSQTLNHNVMYWYQQKSSQAPKLLFHYYDKDFNNEADTPDNFQSRRPNTSFCFLDIRSPGLGDTAMYLCATSRVPFQETQYFGPGTRLLVL.

This clonotype showed up just a few times. The rearrangement joins TRBV9 to TRBJ2-3; TRBD1 might be the D (6 bases). This CDR3 is 15 amino acids long. Germline CDR1 and CDR2: SGDLS and YYNGEE. The V and J ends lost 3 bases and 1 base respectively, with 12 bases between them. CDR3 coding DNA: TGTGCCAGCAGCGCAAGGGGACAACGCACAGATACGCAGTATTTT. Translating gives CASSARGQRTDTQYF.

J is TRBJ2-7 and V is TRBV7-2; no firm D call. CDR3 length equals 15 residues. The V end was cut by 5 bases, the J end by 3 bases, with 17 bases between. Germline V gene data show CDR1 as SGHTA and CDR2 as FQGNSA. CDR3: CASSPPGRRLYEQYF. CDR3 bases: TGTGCCAGCAGCCCCCCCGGTAGGCGGCTCTACGAGCAGTACTTC.

This sequence joins TRBV7-2 and TRBJ1-4; D remains ambiguous. Per germline, CDR1 SGHTA and CDR2 FQGNSA. The ends were cut back, 2 bases at V and 5 bases at J, with 9 bases in the middle. The CDR3 is 14 amino acids. CDR3 sequence: CASSLNKGNEKLFF. CDR3 in DNA: TGTGCCAGCAGCTTAAATAAGGGAAATGAAAAACTGTTTTTT.

J is TRBJ1-6 and V is TRBV4-3; 8 bases are a match to TRBD1. This CDR3 region has 16 residues. Germline CDR1 and CDR2: LGHNA and YSLEER. V shed 0 bases, J shed 7 bases, and the junction held 5 bases outside the gene matches. CDR3 residues: CASSQEGQGTNSPLHF. The CDR3 region has the DNA TGCGCCAGCAGCCAAGAAGGACAGGGAACCAATTCACCCCTCCACTTT.

This clonotype was detected only a few times. The chain recombines TRBV6-1 with TRBJ2-3, with D perhaps given as TRBD1 or TRBD2 (5 bases each). V lost 10 bases and J 0 bases, leaving 17 bases between the germline ends. The CDR3 runs to 15 residues. Germline V gene lookup returns CDR1 MNHNS and CDR2 SASEGT. CDR3 in amino acids: CATSNRGSSTDTQYF. DNA of the CDR3: TGTGCCACCTCGAACCGGGGCTCTAGCACAGATACGCAGTATTTT.

This sequence joins TRBV7-2 and TRBJ2-5, with 10 bases that match TRBD2. The J call is uncertain, as TRBJ2-7 better fits the DNA end. CDR1 and CDR2 from the germline V gene are SGHTA and FQGNSA. This CDR3 comprises 18 residues. Written as DNA, the CDR3 is TGTGCCAGCAGCTTAGAGTTAGCGGGGGGACAATCCTACTACGAGCAGTACTTC. Translated: CASSLELAGGQSYYEQYF.

As to this clonotype: Germline and junction disagree at one end, which may indicate a read error. The chain joins TRBV7-3 to TRBJ2-3; D is ambiguous. The CDR3 is 13 residues long. CDR1 and CDR2 (germline): SGHTA, FQGTGA. The CDR3 sequence: CASSFQPGDTQYF. CDR3 DNA: TGCGCCAGCAGCTTTCAACCGGGAGATACGCAGTATTTT.

The chain recombines TRBV29-1 with TRBJ1-2; 10 nucleotides match TRBD1. CDR3 size: 14 residues. V shed 7 bases and J 5 bases; nucleotides not matched to a gene: 10. Per the germline V gene, CDR1 is SQVTM and CDR2 is ANQGSEA. DNA for the CDR3: TGCAGCGCACGACAGGGGGCAGAAGGGTATGGCTACACCTTC. Its protein is CSARQGAEGYGYTF.

As DNA, the CDR3 is TGTGCCAGCAGTCCCACAGGGTCTCGGATTATCTTTCGTGGCTACACCTTC. This sequence encodes CASSPTGSRIIFRGYTF. This chain links TRBV6-1 with TRBJ1-2; TRBD1 might be the D (6 bases). The CDR3 runs to 17 residues. The germline gives CDR1 MNHNS, CDR2 SASEGT. V lost 5 bases and J lost 7, with 26 bases in between.

This clonotype is a singleton in its sample. The chain carries TRBV5-1 and TRBJ1-1; D perhaps matches TRBD1 (6 bases). V was cut by 4 bases and J by 7 bases, with 14 bases left in between. Looked up from germline, CDR1 is SGHRS and CDR2 is YFSETQ. The CDR3 runs 13 residues. Here the CDR3 DNA reads TGCGCCAGCAGCCGAGAAGGGACAAATGAAGCTTTCTTT. It specifies CASSREGTNEAFF.

This clonotype has more than one count but fewer than ten. The V gene is TRBV29-1, the J gene TRBJ2-1; 8 bases line up with TRBD1. The CDR3 runs to 15 residues. CDR1 and CDR2 from the germline V gene are SQVTM and ANQGSEA. With V trimmed by 6 bases and J by 0 bases, 7 bases remained unmatched. The CDR3 bases are TGCAGCGTCGCGACAGGGGTCAGCTCCTACAATGAGCAGTTCTTC. Amino acids: CSVATGVSSYNEQFF.

This chain connects TRBV6-2 or TRBV6-3 to TRBJ2-7, with D perhaps TRBD2 (6 bases). This CDR3 spans 18 amino acids. V lost 0 bases to trimming and J lost 2 bases, with 20 bases between them. Per germline, CDR1 MNHEY and CDR2 SVGEGT. CDR3 protein: CASSYSTRRPRRPYEQYF. The CDR3 nucleotides are TGTGCCAGCAGTTACTCGACTAGAAGGCCTAGGCGACCCTACGAGCAGTACTTC.

This clonotype was seen a few times. The V gene is TRBV4-1, the J gene TRBJ2-1, with TRBD1 matching 7 bases. CDR1 MGHRA and CDR2 YSYEKL come from the germline V gene. Trimming cost V 2 bases and J 7 bases; bases outside gene matches: 11. The CDR3 has 16 residues. The CDR3 is CASSQLQGSGGNEQFF. In DNA, the CDR3 is TGCGCCAGCAGCCAACTACAGGGGTCCGGTGGGAATGAGCAGTTCTTC.

This clonotype was picked up a small number of times. The gene calls are TRBV5-1 and TRBJ2-7; 7 bases agree with TRBD1. Germline CDR1 reads SGHRS; CDR2 reads YFSETQ. This CDR3 is built from 15 residues. The trim removed 0 bases at V and 2 bases at J, leaving 5 bases unmatched. DNA for the CDR3: TGCGCCAGCAGCTTGGTTCCAGGGGGTGCCTACGAGCAGTACTTC. Protein sequence: CASSLVPGGAYEQYF.

This clonotype occurred a few times. This chain joins TRBV7-9 and TRBJ2-3, with D unresolved. The CDR3 totals 12 residues. V was trimmed by 8 bases and J by 4 bases, leaving 10 bases between them. In germline, CDR1 is SEHNR, CDR2 FQNEAQ (reference sequence). CDR3 protein: CASHSGPDTQYF. The CDR3 DNA reads as TGTGCCAGCCATTCGGGCCCAGATACGCAGTATTTT. The whole variable domain, filled in from reference TRBV7-9 and TRBJ2-3, reads DTGVSQNPRHKITKRGQNVTFRCDPISEHNRLYWYRQTLGQGPEFLTYFQNEAQLEKSRLLSDRFSAERPKGSFSTLEIQRTEQGDSAMYLCASHSGPDTQYFGPGTRLTVL.

This sequence joins TRBV7-2 and TRBJ1-6; weak D call: TRBD1 (6 bases). Trimming pared 2 bases from V and 5 bases from J, leaving 16 bases between. Germline loops: CDR1 SGHTA, CDR2 FQGNSA. This CDR3 contains 17 residues. CDR3 sequence reads: CASSLQGWTANNSPLHF. The DNA for the CDR3 is TGTGCCAGCAGCTTACAGGGTTGGACAGCCAATAATTCACCCCTCCACTTT.

The chain links TRBV2 to TRBJ2-3; 7 bases agree with TRBD1. This CDR3 comprises 14 residues. Germline lookup yields CDR1 SNHLY and CDR2 FYNNEI. With V trimmed by 9 bases and J by 3 bases, 9 bases remained unmatched. The CDR3 DNA follows: TGTGCCAGAAAGACAGGGACCGTAACAGATACGCAGTATTTT. Translation: CARKTGTVTDTQYF.

This clonotype occurred a few times. The DNA for the CDR3 is TGTGCCAGCAGCAAAACGACGAGCTCCTATGGCTACACCTTC. It translates to CASSKTTSSYGYTF. The chain is built from TRBV11-2 and TRBJ1-2; D is undetermined. CDR3 length: 14 residues. Germline V CDR1 and CDR2: SGHAT, FQNNGV. V was pared by 5 bases and J by 4 bases, with 14 bases between.